In this sample, the clone carrying this TCR beta chain turned up a few times. Its target is not known. TCRB transcripts that were expressed got sequenced, as all of the isolated RNA had been reverse transcribed. The repertoire was sequenced with immunoSEQ multiplex PCR; TCRdb's copy has only in-frame clones and lacks some. The sample contains about 370,000 clones, roughly a tenth of which appear only once. This sample was taken from a study of beta chain features in type 1 diabetes. Study summary: Examination of sorted cells across all samples involved about 99 million cells.

The CDR3 is 13 residues long. The ends were cut back, 2 bases at V and 9 bases at J, with 11 bases in the middle. The germline V gene encodes CDR1 MNHEY and CDR2 SMNVEV (reference sequence). Study conclusions and caveats: cDNA sequencing could over-represent cells with high TCR expression. Any HLA-type effect on TCRB rearrangement remained unresolved here. Shorter TCRB CDR3s, moderately but significantly so, were found in Type 1 diabetes patients in all four CD4+ subsets.

The rearrangement uses TRBV27 and TRBJ2-1; a possible D gene is TRBD2 (5 bases). The origin of this receptor is a man aged 25-40 years with type 1 diabetes. The sequenced material came from central memory CD4+ T cells from blood. The CDR3 spells CASSLTVAGEQFF. As DNA, the CDR3 is TGTGCCAGCAGTTTAACGGTGGCGGGTGAGCAGTTCTTC.